The present T cell receptor beta chain was sequenced within a study of CD4 and CD8 cells across lung adenocarcinoma regions. A single record per CDR3 protein comes from TCRdb applying MiXCR to the PCR reads. The table records roughly 8,400 distinct CDR3 sequences, about 48% of them present only once. Samples came from patients with localized non-small cell lung adenocarcinoma. CDR3 length: 14 amino acids. Trimming removed 7 bases from V and 5 bases from J; junction bases left unmatched: 7. Germline values: CDR1 MNHEY, CDR2 SMNVEV (reference sequence). The rearrangement uses TRBV27 and TRBJ2-1, with TRBD2 matching over 8 bases. Sequencing input: CD8+ T cells from the center of a lung tumor. The TCR was taken from a male donor with lung adenocarcinoma. The CD4 and CD8 labels of this study may be unreliable. DNA of the CDR3: TGTGCCAGCATGACTAGCGTAACGGACAATGAGCAGTTCTTC. Residues: CASMTSVTDNEQFF.